These 15 T cell receptor beta chains were sequenced from one sample in a study of blood T cell repertoires in COVID-19. Measured with immunoSEQ multiplex PCR; TCRdb has only the in-frame clones, and not every one. Among some 200,000 clones, around 82% were seen once, and the ten largest hold around 3%. Sequenced: peripheral blood. The receptors were sampled from a young woman who had recovered from COVID-19.

There are a few counts of this clone. V and J are TRBV13 and TRBJ1-1; D not resolved. Deletions cut 2 bases from V and 3 bases from J, with 4 bases between. Germline CDR1 PRHDT, CDR2 FYEKMQ (reference sequence). The CDR3 has 12 residues. Here the CDR3 DNA reads TGTGCCAGCAGCTTATCATACACTGAAGCTTTCTTT. Its translation: CASSLSYTEAFF.

This clone was found once. J is TRBJ2-6 and V is TRBV29-1, with TRBD1 matching over 10 bases. This CDR3 has 17 amino acids. V gave up 6 bases and J gave up 1 base; unmatched junction bases: 9. Germline V gene lookup returns CDR1 SQVTM and CDR2 ANQGSEA. This CDR3 reads CSVPGQGSHSGANVLTF. The CDR3 nucleotides read TGCAGCGTCCCGGGACAGGGGTCCCATTCTGGGGCCAACGTCCTGACTTTC.

The chain uses TRBV9 and TRBJ1-5; TRBD1 matches 7 bases. The ends lost 1 base at V and 0 bases at J; junction bases unmatched: 1. The CDR3 runs 15 residues. CDR1 SGDLS and CDR2 YYNGEE come from the germline V gene. The CDR3 coding sequence is TGTGCCAGCAGCGTAACAGGGGATAGCAATCAGCCCCAGCATTTT. This sequence encodes CASSVTGDSNQPQHF.

The V call is TRBV28, the J call TRBJ1-1; D gene ambiguous. The germline gives CDR1 MDHEN, CDR2 SYDVKM. Trimming removed 1 base at V and 9 bases at J, with 9 bases between. CDR3 size: 12 residues. The CDR3 protein is CASSLLARQAFF. The CDR3 region has the DNA TGTGCCAGCAGTTTATTAGCCAGACAAGCTTTCTTT.

In DNA form, the CDR3 reads TGTGCCAGCAGCGTAGGGACTAGCGGGAACCAACTCCAAGAGACCCAGTACTTC. It specifies CASSVGTSGNQLQETQYF. The V gene is TRBV9, the J gene TRBJ2-5; 12 bases are shared with TRBD2. CDR1 is SGDLS and CDR2 is YYNGEE in the germline V gene. The CDR3 sequence is 18 residues long. Trimming took 0 bases from V and 1 from J; bases not matched to a gene: 7.

This clone was found once. V usage is TRBV19 and J usage is TRBJ2-3; 7 positions agree with TRBD2. V lost 1 base to trimming and J lost 4 bases; unmatched junction nucleotides: 17. Germline CDR1 and CDR2: LNHDA and SQIVND (reference sequence). This CDR3 has 19 residues. The CDR3 spells CASSIGGGSPGFASDTQYF. The CDR3, as DNA: TGTGCCAGTAGTATAGGAGGCGGGAGCCCGGGGTTCGCTTCAGATACGCAGTATTTT.

The chain recombines TRBV15 with TRBJ2-7; 13 bases agree with TRBD2. V lost 5 bases to trimming and J lost 4 bases; unmatched junction nucleotides: 11. The CDR3 is made up of 17 amino acids. CDR1 is LNHNV, CDR2 YYDKDF, per germline (reference sequence). The DNA for the CDR3 is TGTGCCACCAGCCCAGGGACTAGCGGGACGGCCGCGTACGAGCAGTACTTC. Translation gives CATSPGTSGTAAYEQYF.

The CDR3 DNA follows: TGTGCCAGCAGCCCGGGGACACCTCCCTACGAGCAGTACTTC. Protein: CASSPGTPPYEQYF. The chain recombines TRBV7-9 with TRBJ2-7, with D possibly being TRBD1 (6 bases). The CDR3 extends over 14 amino acids. In germline, CDR1 is SEHNR, CDR2 FQNEAQ (reference sequence). V was shortened by 5 bases and J by 2 bases, with 13 bases between the two germline ends.

The chain has TRBV5-1 and TRBJ1-1; D gene unclear. The CDR3 totals 15 residues. Germline V gene sequence: CDR1 SGHRS, CDR2 YFSETQ. V lost 3 bases to trimming and J lost 3 bases, with 15 bases between them. Here the CDR3 DNA reads TGCGCCAGCAGCTCAAAAAGAATGGGAGACACTGAAGCTTTCTTT. It yields the protein CASSSKRMGDTEAFF.

The chain links TRBV5-1 to TRBJ1-5, with 7 nucleotides matching TRBD1. The V and J ends lost 3 bases and 7 bases, in that order; junction bases with no gene match: 10. The CDR3 is made up of 15 amino acids. Per the germline V gene, CDR1 is SGHRS and CDR2 is YFSETQ. The CDR3 is CASSSGGGQGQPQHF. CDR3 DNA: TGCGCCAGCAGCTCAGGAGGGGGCCAGGGACAGCCCCAGCATTTT.

This clone was seen at least ten times. The V and J genes are TRBV7-9 and TRBJ1-5; 8 bases align to TRBD1. The CDR3 is made up of 16 amino acids. The trim removed 5 bases at V and 2 bases at J, leaving 8 bases unmatched. The germline CDR1 and CDR2 sequences are SEHNR and FQNEAQ (reference sequence). The CDR3 protein is CASSRGTGRRNQPQHF. In DNA form, the CDR3 reads TGTGCCAGCAGCCGCGGGACAGGTAGGCGCAATCAGCCCCAGCATTTT.

The chain joins TRBV21-1 to TRBJ2-5; the tabulated D call, TRBD1, remains unverified against the DNA. TRBV21-1 is given as a pseudogene. This CDR3 region has 17 residues. As DNA, the CDR3 is TGTGCCAGCAGCAAAGTTGGTTGTGGGCCCGGTGAAGAGACCCAGTACTTC. This sequence encodes CASSKVGCGPGEETQYF.

The chain recombines TRBV5-1 with TRBJ1-1; D is ambiguous. This CDR3 spans 15 amino acids. Germline CDR1 and CDR2: SGHRS and YFSETQ. The ends were cut back, 4 bases at V and 2 bases at J, with 15 bases in the middle. DNA of the CDR3: TGCGCCAGCAGCCCCGCCAGGATCGATAACACTGAAGCTTTCTTT. This encodes CASSPARIDNTEAFF.

This chain joins TRBV13 and TRBJ1-1; TRBD1 agrees at 12 bases. The V segment lost 4 bases and the J segment 1 base; nucleotides outside the gene matches: 13. Germline V lookup: CDR1 PRHDT, CDR2 FYEKMQ (reference sequence). This CDR3 has 19 amino acids. The CDR3 region is CASSYGNRDRGPRNTEAFF. The CDR3 nucleotides are TGTGCCAGCAGCTACGGCAACCGGGACAGGGGGCCTCGGAACACTGAAGCTTTCTTT. Together with reference TRBV13 and TRBJ1-1, the CDR3 gives the full variable domain: AAGVIQSPRHLIKEKRETATLKCYPIPRHDTVYWYQQGPGQDPQFLISFYEKMQSDKGSIPDRFSAQQFSDYHSELNMSSLELGDSALYFCASSYGNRDRGPRNTEAFFGQGTRLTVV.

V is TRBV2 and J is TRBJ2-1; TRBD2 is a possible D gene (7 bases). With 5 bases removed from V and 2 bases from J, the gap between germline ends came to 13 bases. Per the germline V gene, CDR1 is SNHLY and CDR2 is FYNNEI. The length of the CDR3 is 15 residues. CDR3 in amino acids: CASSFGGTTYNEQFF. CDR3 nucleotide sequence: TGTGCCAGCAGTTTCGGGGGGACAACCTACAATGAGCAGTTCTTC.